This T cell receptor beta chain was sequenced for a study of cytomegalovirus exposure and HLA in healthy donors. Study-wide points: Analysis was carried out at a later point, and it linked a missense DCLRE1C variant to TCR beta V- and J-gene trimming.

PCR was performed using 60 Vbeta and 13 Jbeta primers. TCRdb's table, derived via immunoSEQ multiplex PCR, lists solely in-frame clones and lacks some. The sample carries 100,000 to 150,000 clones, 81% recorded once. With regard to this clone: Its antigen is as yet unknown.

The specimen sequenced was PBMCs. This clonotype was sampled from a man between 18 and 29 years old in good health and CMV-seropositive.

The CDR3 spells CASSIGRGTEAFF. CDR3 coding DNA: TGTGCCAGTAGTATAGGTCGGGGCACTGAAGCTTTCTTT. This chain connects TRBV19 to TRBJ1-1; no firm D call. The CDR3 contains 13 residues. Germline values: CDR1 LNHDA, CDR2 SQIVND (reference sequence). Trimming pared 1 base from V and 4 bases from J, leaving 7 bases between.